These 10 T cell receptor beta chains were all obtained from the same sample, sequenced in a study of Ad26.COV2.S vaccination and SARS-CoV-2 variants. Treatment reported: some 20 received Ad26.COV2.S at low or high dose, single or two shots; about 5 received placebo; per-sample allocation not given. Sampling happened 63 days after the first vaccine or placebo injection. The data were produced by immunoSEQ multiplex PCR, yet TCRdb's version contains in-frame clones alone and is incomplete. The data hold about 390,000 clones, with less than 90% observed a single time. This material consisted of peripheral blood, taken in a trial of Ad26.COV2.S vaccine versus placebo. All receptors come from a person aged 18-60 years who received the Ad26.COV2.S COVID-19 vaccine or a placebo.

CDR3 DNA: TGTGCCAGTAGTTTTGGACAGGGAAACACTGAAGCTTTCTTT. As protein: CASSFGQGNTEAFF. The J gene is TRBJ1-1, the V gene TRBV19; 8 nucleotides line up with TRBD1. Germline assignment: CDR1 LNHDA and CDR2 SQIVND (reference sequence). The length of the CDR3 is 14 residues. The trim removed 5 bases at V and 2 bases at J, leaving 4 bases unmatched.

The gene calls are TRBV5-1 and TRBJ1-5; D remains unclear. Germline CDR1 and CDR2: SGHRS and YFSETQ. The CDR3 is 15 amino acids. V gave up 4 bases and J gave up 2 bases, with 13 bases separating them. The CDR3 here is CASSPSGGGNQPQHF. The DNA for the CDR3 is TGCGCCAGCAGCCCGAGCGGAGGTGGCAATCAGCCCCAGCATTTT.

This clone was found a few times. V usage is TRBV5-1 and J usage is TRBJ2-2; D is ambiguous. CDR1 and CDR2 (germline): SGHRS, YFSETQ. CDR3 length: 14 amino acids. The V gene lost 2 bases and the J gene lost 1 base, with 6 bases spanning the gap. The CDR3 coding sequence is TGCGCCAGCAGCTTCTTTGGGAACACCGGGGAGCTGTTTTTT. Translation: CASSFFGNTGELFF.

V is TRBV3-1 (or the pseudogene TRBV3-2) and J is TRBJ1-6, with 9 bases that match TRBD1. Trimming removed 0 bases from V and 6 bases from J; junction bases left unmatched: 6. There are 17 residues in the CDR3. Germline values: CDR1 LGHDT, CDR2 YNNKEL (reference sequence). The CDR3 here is CASSQDATGGPNSPLHF. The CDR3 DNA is TGTGCCAGCAGCCAAGATGCGACAGGGGGTCCTAATTCACCCCTCCACTTT.

The CDR3 region has the DNA TGTGCCATTAGTACAGGGGTCAATCAGCCCCAGCATTTT. It is translated as CAISTGVNQPQHF. J is TRBJ1-5 and V is TRBV10-3; the match to TRBD1 covers 7 bases. The CDR3 has 13 residues. The V and J ends lost 9 bases and 3 bases, in that order; junction bases with no gene match: 5. Germline CDR1 ENHRY, CDR2 SYGVKD.

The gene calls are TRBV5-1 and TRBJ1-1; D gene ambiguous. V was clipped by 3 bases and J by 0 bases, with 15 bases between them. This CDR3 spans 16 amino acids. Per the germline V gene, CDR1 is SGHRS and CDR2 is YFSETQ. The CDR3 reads CASSSPREGMNTEAFF. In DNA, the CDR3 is TGCGCCAGCAGCTCCCCCCGAGAAGGGATGAACACTGAAGCTTTCTTT.

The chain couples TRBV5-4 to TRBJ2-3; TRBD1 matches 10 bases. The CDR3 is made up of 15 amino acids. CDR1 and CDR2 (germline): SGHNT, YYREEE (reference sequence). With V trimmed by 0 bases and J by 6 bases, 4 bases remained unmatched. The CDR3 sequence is CASSLGGQGSDTQYF. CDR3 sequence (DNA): TGTGCCAGCAGCTTGGGGGGACAGGGGTCGGATACGCAGTATTTT. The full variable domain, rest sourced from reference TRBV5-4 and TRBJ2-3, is ETGVTQSPTHLIKTRGQQVTLRCSSQSGHNTVSWYQQALGQGPQFIFQYYREEENGRGNFPPRFSGLQFPNYSSELNVNALELDDSALYLCASSLGGQGSDTQYFGPGTRLTVL.

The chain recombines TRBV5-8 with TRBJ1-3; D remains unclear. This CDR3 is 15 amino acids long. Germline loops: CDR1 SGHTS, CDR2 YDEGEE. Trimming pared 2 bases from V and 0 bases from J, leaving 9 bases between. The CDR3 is CASSFDRHSGNTIYF. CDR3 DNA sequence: TGTGCCAGCAGCTTTGACCGCCACTCTGGAAACACCATATATTTT.

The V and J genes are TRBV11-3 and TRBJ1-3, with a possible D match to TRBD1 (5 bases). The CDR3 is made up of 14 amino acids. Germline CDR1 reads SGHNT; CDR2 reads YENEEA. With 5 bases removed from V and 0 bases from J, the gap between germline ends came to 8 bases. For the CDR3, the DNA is TGTGCCAGCAGCGCGAGGGGCTCTGGAAACACCATATATTTT. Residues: CASSARGSGNTIYF.

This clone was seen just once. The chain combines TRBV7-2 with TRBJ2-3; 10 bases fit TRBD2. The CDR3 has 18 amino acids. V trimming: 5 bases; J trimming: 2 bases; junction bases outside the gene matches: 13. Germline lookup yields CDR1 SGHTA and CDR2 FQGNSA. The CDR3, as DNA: TGTGCCAGCAGCCCGCGTGAAGCGGGGGGGCCTGTCACAGATACGCAGTATTTT. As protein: CASSPREAGGPVTDTQYF.